This TCR beta chain came from a study of early T cells in non-severe SARS-CoV-2 infection. Germline V CDR1 and CDR2: GTSNPN, SVGIG (reference sequence). This CDR3 has 15 amino acids. V was shortened by 2 bases and J by 2 bases, with 16 bases between the two germline ends. TCRdb reanalysed the 5' RACE reads using MiXCR and keeps one entry per CDR3 protein. This table has approximately 58,000 distinct CDR3 sequences, roughly 11% appearing once. This clonotype has a handful of counts. The source is an adult who was a healthcare worker with PCR-confirmed SARS-CoV-2 infection or an uninfected control (not recorded which). The sample was whole blood. The rearrangement links TRBV30 to TRBJ2-7; D possibly corresponds to TRBD2 (5 bases). The CDR3 is CAWSLKAAGPYEQYF. The CDR3 coding sequence is TGTGCCTGGAGTCTCAAAGCGGCGGGTCCCTACGAGCAGTACTTC.